Listed below are T cell receptor beta chains from one sample, sequenced in a study of blood T cell repertoires in COVID-19. Method: immunoSEQ multiplex PCR; TCRdb's copy keeps in-frame clones and lacks some. Here the sample spans 35,000 to 55,000 clones, roughly nine tenths being singletons. Sequenced sample: peripheral blood. The receptors come from a man aged 65-85 years with active COVID-19. CDR3s include the opening cysteine and the closing phenylalanine or tryptophan. D genes are given only for firm matches. Some rows mark clone size as missing; the rest say once, few, many or name a class of expanded clone.

D | size | J | V | DNA | CDR3
TRBD2 | - | TRBJ2-3 | TRBV2 | TGTGCCAGCGCTACTAGCGGGACCACAGATACGCAGTATTTT | CASATSGTTDTQYF
- | - | TRBJ1-1 | TRBV19 | TGTGCCAGTAGCAGACAGAAGATGAACACTGAAGCTTTCTTT | CASSRQKMNTEAFF
- | once | TRBJ2-2 | TRBV7-3 | TGTGCCAGCAGCTTAAGATCGGGCGGGGAGCTGTTTTTT | CASSLRSGGELFF
TRBD1 | once | TRBJ2-7 | TRBV19 | TGTGCCAGTAGCACAAGAGGGACAGGGTCCTACGAGCAGTACTTC | CASSTRGTGSYEQYF
- | - | TRBJ2-2 | TRBV4-2 | TGTGCCAGCAGCCACCTAGCTACCACACACACCGGGGAGCTGTTTTTT | CASSHLATTHTGELFF
- | - | TRBJ2-5 | TRBV5-8 | TGTGCCAGCAGCTTGGGGCAGGGGCCGGCCCAAGAGACCCAGTACTTC | CASSLGQGPAQETQYF
TRBD1 | - | TRBJ1-1 | TRBV9 | TGTGCCAGCACCCCGAGTGGGACAGGAAATTTGGACACTGAAGCTTTCTTT | CASTPSGTGNLDTEAFF
- | - | TRBJ1-2 | TRBV11-2 | TGTGCCAGCAGCTTAGAGCGCCGGGCGGGCTATGGCTACACCTTC | CASSLERRAGYGYTF
TRBD1 | - | TRBJ2-3 | TRBV4-1 | TGCGCCAGCAGCCAAGCGGGACAGGGGGCCCCAGATACGCAGTATTTT | CASSQAGQGAPDTQYF
TRBD2 | once | TRBJ2-1 | TRBV28 | TGTGCCAGCAGTTTATTATTCGGCGGGAGCTCCTACAATGAGCAGTTCTTC | CASSLLFGGSSYNEQFF
TRBD1 | - | TRBJ2-1 | TRBV11-2 | TGTGCCAGCAGCATCGACAGGGGGCGCGAGCAGTTCTTC | CASSIDRGREQFF
- | - | TRBJ2-6 | TRBV15 | TGTGCCACCAGCAGAGACCTAGGTTTCGCTGGGGCCAACGTCCTGACTTTC | CATSRDLGFAGANVLTF
- | - | TRBJ2-7 | TRBV25-1 | TGTGCCAGCACCGAGGGGGTACTCTACGAGCAGTACTTC | CASTEGVLYEQYF
TRBD1 | once | TRBJ2-7 | TRBV7-2 | TGTGCCAGCAGCTCCTATGGCGGACAGGGCACCCTGGAGCAGTACTTC | CASSSYGGQGTLEQYF